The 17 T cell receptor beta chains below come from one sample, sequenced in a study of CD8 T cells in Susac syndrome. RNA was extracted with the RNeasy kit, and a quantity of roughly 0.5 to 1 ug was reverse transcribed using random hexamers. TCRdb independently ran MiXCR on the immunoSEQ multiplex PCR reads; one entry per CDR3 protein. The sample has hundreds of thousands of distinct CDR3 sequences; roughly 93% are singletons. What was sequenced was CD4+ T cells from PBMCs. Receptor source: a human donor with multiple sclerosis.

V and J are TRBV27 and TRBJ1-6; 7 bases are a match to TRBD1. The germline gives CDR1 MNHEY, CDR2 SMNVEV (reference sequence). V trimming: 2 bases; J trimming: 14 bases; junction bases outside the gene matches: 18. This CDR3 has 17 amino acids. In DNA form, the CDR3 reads TGTGCCAGCAGTTTAGGACAGGTCGCTGGAGGTGGGTTCACCCTCCACTTT. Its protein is CASSLGQVAGGGFTLHF.

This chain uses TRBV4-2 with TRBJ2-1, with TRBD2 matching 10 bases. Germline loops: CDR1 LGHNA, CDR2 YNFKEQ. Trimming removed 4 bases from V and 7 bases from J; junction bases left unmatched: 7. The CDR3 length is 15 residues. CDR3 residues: CASSPASGGANEQFF. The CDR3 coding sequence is TGTGCCAGCAGCCCAGCCAGCGGGGGGGCGAATGAGCAGTTCTTC.

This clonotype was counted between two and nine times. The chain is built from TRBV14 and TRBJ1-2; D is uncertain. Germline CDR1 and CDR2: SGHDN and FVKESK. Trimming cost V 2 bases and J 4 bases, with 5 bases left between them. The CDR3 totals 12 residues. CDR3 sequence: CASSQNGYGYTF. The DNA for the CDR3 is TGTGCCAGCAGCCAAAACGGCTATGGCTACACCTTC.

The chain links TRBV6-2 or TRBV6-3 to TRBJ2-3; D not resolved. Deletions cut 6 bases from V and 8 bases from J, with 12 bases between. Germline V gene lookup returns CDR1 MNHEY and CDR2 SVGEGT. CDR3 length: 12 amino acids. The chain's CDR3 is CASSPPEGTQYF. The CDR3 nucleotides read TGTGCCAGCAGCCCCCCCGAAGGTACGCAGTATTTT.

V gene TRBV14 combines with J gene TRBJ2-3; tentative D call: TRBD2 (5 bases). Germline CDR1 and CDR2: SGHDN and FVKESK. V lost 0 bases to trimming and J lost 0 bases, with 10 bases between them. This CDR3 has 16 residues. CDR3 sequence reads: CASSQDSAASTDTQYF. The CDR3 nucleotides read TGTGCCAGCAGCCAAGATAGCGCCGCGAGCACAGATACGCAGTATTTT.

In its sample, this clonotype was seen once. The DNA of the CDR3 is TGTGCCAGTAGTAGTAGCGGGACACTAGTTAGCAATCAGCCCCAGCATTTT. Translation: CASSSSGTLVSNQPQHF. The V and J genes are TRBV19 and TRBJ1-5, with a weak D call TRBD1 (6 bases). V lost 4 bases and J 0 bases, leaving 16 bases between the germline ends. This CDR3 has 17 amino acids. Germline CDR1 LNHDA, CDR2 SQIVND (reference sequence).

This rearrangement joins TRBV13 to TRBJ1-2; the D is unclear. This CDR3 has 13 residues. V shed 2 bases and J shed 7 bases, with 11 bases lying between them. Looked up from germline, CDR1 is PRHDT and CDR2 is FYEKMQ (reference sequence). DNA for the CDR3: TGTGCCAGCAGCTTATTTGCGGAGGCTGGCTACACCTTC. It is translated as CASSLFAEAGYTF. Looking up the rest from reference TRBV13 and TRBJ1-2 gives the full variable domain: AAGVIQSPRHLIKEKRETATLKCYPIPRHDTVYWYQQGPGQDPQFLISFYEKMQSDKGSIPDRFSAQQFSDYHSELNMSSLELGDSALYFCASSLFAEAGYTFGSGTRLTVV.

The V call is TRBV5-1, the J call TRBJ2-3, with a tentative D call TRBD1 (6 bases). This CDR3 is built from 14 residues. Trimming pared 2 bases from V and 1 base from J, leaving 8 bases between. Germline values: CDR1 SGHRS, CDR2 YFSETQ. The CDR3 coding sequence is TGCGCCAGCAGCTTCGAGGGGGGCACAGATACGCAGTATTTT. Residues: CASSFEGGTDTQYF.

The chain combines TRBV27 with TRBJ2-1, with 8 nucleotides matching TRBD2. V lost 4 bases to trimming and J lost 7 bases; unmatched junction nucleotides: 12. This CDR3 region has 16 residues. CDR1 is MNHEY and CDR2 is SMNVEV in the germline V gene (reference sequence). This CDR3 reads CASSSLRTGGPNEQFF. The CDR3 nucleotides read TGTGCCAGCAGTTCCTTAAGGACGGGAGGGCCTAATGAGCAGTTCTTC.

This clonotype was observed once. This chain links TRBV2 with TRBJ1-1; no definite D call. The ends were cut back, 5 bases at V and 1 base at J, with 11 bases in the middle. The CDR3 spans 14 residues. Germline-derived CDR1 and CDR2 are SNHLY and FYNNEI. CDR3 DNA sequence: TGTGCCAGCAGTTCTACCGTTACGAACACTGAAGCTTTCTTT. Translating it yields CASSSTVTNTEAFF. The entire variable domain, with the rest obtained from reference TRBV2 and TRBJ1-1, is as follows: EPEVTQTPSHQVTQMGQEVILRCVPISNHLYFYWYRQILGQKVEFLVSFYNNEISEKSEIFDDQFSVERPDGSNFTLKIRSTKLEDSAMYFCASSSTVTNTEAFFGQGTRLTVV.

The CDR3 coding sequence is TGTGCCAGCAGCACCGGGACACACCAAGTAGGCTACACCTTC. Translation: CASSTGTHQVGYTF. The chain is built from TRBV5-6 and TRBJ1-2; D perhaps matches TRBD1 (6 bases). Trimming removed 4 bases at V and 8 bases at J, with 18 bases between. There are 14 residues in the CDR3. Per the germline V gene, CDR1 is SGHDT and CDR2 is YYEEEE.

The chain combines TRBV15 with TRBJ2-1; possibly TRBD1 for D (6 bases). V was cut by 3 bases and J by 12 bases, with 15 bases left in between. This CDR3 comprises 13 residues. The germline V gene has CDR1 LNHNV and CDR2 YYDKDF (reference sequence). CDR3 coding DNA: TGTGCCACCAGCAGCCGTCAGGGGTCCGGGCAGTTCTTC. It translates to CATSSRQGSGQFF.

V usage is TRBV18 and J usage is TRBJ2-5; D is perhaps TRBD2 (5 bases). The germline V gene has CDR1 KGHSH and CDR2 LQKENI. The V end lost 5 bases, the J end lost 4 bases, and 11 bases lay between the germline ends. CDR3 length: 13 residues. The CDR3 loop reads CASSKRVGETQYF. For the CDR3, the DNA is TGTGCCAGCTCAAAGAGGGTTGGAGAGACCCAGTACTTC.

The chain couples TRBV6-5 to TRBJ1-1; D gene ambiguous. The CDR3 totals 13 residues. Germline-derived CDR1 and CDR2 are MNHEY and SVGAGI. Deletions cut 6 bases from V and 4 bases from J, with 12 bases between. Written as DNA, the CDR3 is TGTGCCAGCAGCGAGTTTTTTGTCACTGAAGCTTTCTTT. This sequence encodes CASSEFFVTEAFF.

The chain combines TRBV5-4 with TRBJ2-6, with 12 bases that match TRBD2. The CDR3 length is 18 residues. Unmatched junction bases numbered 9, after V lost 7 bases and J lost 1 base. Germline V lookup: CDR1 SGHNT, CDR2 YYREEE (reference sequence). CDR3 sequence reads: CASSGRLAGVSGANVLTF. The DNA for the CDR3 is TGTGCCAGCTCCGGCAGACTAGCGGGAGTGTCTGGGGCCAACGTCCTGACTTTC.

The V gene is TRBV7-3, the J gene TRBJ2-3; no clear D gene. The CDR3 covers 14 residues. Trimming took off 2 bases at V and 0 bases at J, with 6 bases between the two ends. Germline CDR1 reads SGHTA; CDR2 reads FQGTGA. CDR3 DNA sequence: TGTGCCAGCAGCTTAGGTTCTAGCACAGATACGCAGTATTTT. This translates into CASSLGSSTDTQYF.

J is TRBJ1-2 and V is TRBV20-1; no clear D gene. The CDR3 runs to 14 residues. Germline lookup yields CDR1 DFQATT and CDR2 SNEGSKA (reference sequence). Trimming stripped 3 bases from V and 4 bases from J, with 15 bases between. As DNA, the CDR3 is TGCAGTGCTAGTCAAGGATACGGATCCTATGGCTACACCTTC. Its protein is CSASQGYGSYGYTF.